These 20 T cell receptor beta chains share one sample of origin, sequenced in a study of blood T cell repertoires in COVID-19. TCRdb's table, derived via immunoSEQ multiplex PCR, lists solely in-frame clones and lacks some. The sample has around 120,000 clones, over 85% seen once. The sequenced material came from peripheral blood. Receptor source: a man in his fifties with active COVID-19.

The J gene is TRBJ2-1, the V gene TRBV6-6; D unclear. This CDR3 region has 12 residues. CDR1 is MNHNY, CDR2 SVGAGI, per germline (reference sequence). V lost 7 bases and J lost 7, with 11 bases in between. The CDR3, as DNA: TGTGCCAGCACGACTCCTCCTAATGAGCAGTTCTTC. As protein: CASTTPPNEQFF.

This clone has a single count. The V call is TRBV14, the J call TRBJ2-5; 8 bases line up with TRBD2. Germline V gives CDR1 SGHDN, CDR2 FVKESK. V dropped 4 bases and J dropped 4; count of bases not matched to a gene: 11. The CDR3 runs to 16 residues. CDR3 in amino acids: CASSRGSGLGLETQYF. The CDR3 DNA reads TGTGCCAGCAGCCGAGGATCGGGACTAGGATTAGAGACCCAGTACTTC.

The V and J genes are TRBV24-1 and TRBJ2-3, with TRBD2 identical over 8 bases. The V gene end was trimmed by 4 bases and the J gene end by 4 bases; junction bases not matched to a gene: 6. Germline V CDR1 and CDR2: KGHDR, SFDVKD. The CDR3 runs to 15 residues. DNA of the CDR3: TGTGCCACCAGTGACCCGGGGGGGCCGGCAGATACGCAGTATTTT. This encodes CATSDPGGPADTQYF.

A few counts support this clone. V and J are TRBV18 and TRBJ1-1; 8 positions agree with TRBD1. Germline CDR1 reads KGHSH; CDR2 reads LQKENI. CDR3 length: 14 amino acids. Unmatched junction bases numbered 8, after V lost 3 bases and J lost 8 bases. The CDR3 DNA follows: TGTGCCAGCTCACCGGGACAGGAAAATAGGGAAGCTTTCTTT. Translation: CASSPGQENREAFF.

This clone was picked up one time. The CDR3 is CASSIPRTEYSNQPQHF. The CDR3 DNA reads as TGTGCCAGTAGTATTCCTCGGACAGAATATAGCAATCAGCCCCAGCATTTT. This chain links TRBV19 with TRBJ1-5; D perhaps matches TRBD1 (6 bases). Germline CDR1 is LNHDA and CDR2 is SQIVND (reference sequence). The CDR3 is made up of 17 amino acids. V was clipped by 3 bases and J by 0 bases, with 15 bases between them.

V and J are TRBV5-6 and TRBJ2-1; 8 bases map to TRBD2. Germline V gives CDR1 SGHDT, CDR2 YYEEEE. The V segment lost 5 bases and the J segment 4 bases; nucleotides outside the gene matches: 8. This CDR3 has 15 residues. The CDR3 loop reads CASRGGLESYNEQFF. As DNA, the CDR3 is TGTGCCAGCAGAGGGGGACTAGAGTCTTACAATGAGCAGTTCTTC.

The J gene is TRBJ2-1, the V gene TRBV7-9; TRBD1 might be the D (6 bases). The V gene's germline CDR1 is SEHNR and CDR2 FQNEAQ (reference sequence). The ends were cut back, 5 bases at V and 12 bases at J, with 14 bases in the middle. There are 12 residues in the CDR3. CDR3 in amino acids: CASSTGIWGQFF. In nucleotides, the CDR3 is TGTGCCAGCAGCACAGGGATTTGGGGGCAGTTCTTC.

The chain links TRBV5-4 to TRBJ2-1; 11 bases line up with TRBD2. The CDR3 has 16 residues. The V gene end was trimmed by 4 bases and the J gene end by 3 bases; junction bases not matched to a gene: 6. Per germline, CDR1 SGHNT and CDR2 YYREEE (reference sequence). CDR3 sequence (DNA): TGTGCCAGCAGCACCCTAGCGGGGGGAAACTACAATGAGCAGTTCTTC. This translates into CASSTLAGGNYNEQFF. Full variable domain (rest looked up from reference TRBV5-4 and TRBJ2-1): ETGVTQSPTHLIKTRGQQVTLRCSSQSGHNTVSWYQQALGQGPQFIFQYYREEENGRGNFPPRFSGLQFPNYSSELNVNALELDDSALYLCASSTLAGGNYNEQFFGPGTRLTVL.

The gene calls are TRBV6-5 and TRBJ1-1; the match to TRBD1 covers 10 bases. The CDR3 spans 14 residues. V shed 6 bases and J 0 bases; nucleotides not matched to a gene: 1. CDR1 and CDR2 from the germline V gene are MNHEY and SVGAGI. CDR3: CASRGQGLNTEAFF. DNA for the CDR3: TGTGCCAGCAGGGGACAGGGGCTGAACACTGAAGCTTTCTTT.

CDR3 region: CASNHLLGTEAFF. The CDR3 DNA reads TGTGCCAGCAATCACCTCCTCGGGACTGAAGCTTTCTTT. The V call is TRBV6-5, the J call TRBJ1-1; unclear D gene. The germline V gene encodes CDR1 MNHEY and CDR2 SVGAGI. V lost 7 bases, J lost 5 bases, and 14 bases lay in between. The CDR3 loop spans 13 amino acids.

The rearrangement links TRBV5-6 to TRBJ1-6, with 8 nucleotides matching TRBD1. Germline assignment: CDR1 SGHDT and CDR2 YYEEEE. The CDR3 has 16 amino acids. The V segment lost 4 bases and the J segment 6 bases; nucleotides outside the gene matches: 9. The CDR3 region has the DNA TGTGCCAGCAGCCGGCCGGGACAGGCCATTAATTCACCCCTCCACTTT. It specifies CASSRPGQAINSPLHF.

The chain joins TRBV20-1 to TRBJ1-1, with TRBD1 matching over 8 bases. The V gene end was trimmed by 5 bases and the J gene end by 8 bases; junction bases not matched to a gene: 4. This CDR3 comprises 11 residues. Germline V CDR1 and CDR2: DFQATT, SNEGSKA (reference sequence). The CDR3 loop is CSARRDREAFF. Written as DNA, the CDR3 is TGCAGTGCTCGGCGGGACAGGGAAGCTTTCTTT.

The chain couples TRBV11-3 to TRBJ1-2; D is perhaps TRBD1 (5 bases). The CDR3 totals 15 residues. The germline V gene encodes CDR1 SGHNT and CDR2 YENEEA. Between the trimmed V and J ends, which lost 0 bases and 3 bases, there was a span of 11 bases. The CDR3 region has the DNA TGTGCCAGCAGCTTAGAACCACAGGATTACTATGGCTACACCTTC. This codes for CASSLEPQDYYGYTF.

The chain employs TRBV2 and TRBJ1-5; weak D call: TRBD1 (5 bases). V shed 6 bases and J shed 2 bases, with 11 bases lying between them. Germline CDR1 reads SNHLY; CDR2 reads FYNNEI. The CDR3 runs to 14 residues. CDR3 amino acids: CASRPDSRNQPQHF. CDR3 coding DNA: TGTGCCAGCAGGCCCGACAGCCGCAATCAGCCCCAGCATTTT.

The sample holds one count of this clone. The rearrangement joins TRBV19 to TRBJ2-7; 8 positions agree with TRBD1. Germline trimming cut 5 bases from V and 0 bases from J; bases unmatched to any gene: 9. This CDR3 region has 16 residues. CDR1 and CDR2 from the germline V gene are LNHDA and SQIVND (reference sequence). The CDR3 loop is CASSPRTGTGSYEQYF. The CDR3 region has the DNA TGTGCCAGTAGTCCAAGGACCGGGACAGGCTCCTACGAGCAGTACTTC.

This sequence joins TRBV6-2 or TRBV6-3 and TRBJ1-1, with D possibly TRBD1 on 6 matching bases. Germline V gives CDR1 MNHEY, CDR2 SVGEGT. The CDR3 totals 16 residues. V lost 2 bases and J 2 bases, leaving 15 bases between the germline ends. The CDR3 bases are TGTGCCAGCAGTTACCCACTCCGACAGGTCAACACTGAAGCTTTCTTT. Protein: CASSYPLRQVNTEAFF.

The V and J genes are TRBV6-5 and TRBJ1-4; the D is unclear. The CDR3 covers 16 residues. V was pared by 0 bases and J by 7 bases, with 15 bases between. Germline V gene lookup returns CDR1 MNHEY and CDR2 SVGAGI. The CDR3: CASSYSNVFSTEKLFF. CDR3 DNA: TGTGCCAGCAGTTACTCGAATGTTTTCAGTACTGAAAAACTGTTTTTT.

The chain links TRBV19 to TRBJ2-3; TRBD1 matches 12 bases. The ends lost 5 bases at V and 6 bases at J; junction bases unmatched: 6. The CDR3 consists of 15 residues. Germline V gives CDR1 LNHDA, CDR2 SQIVND (reference sequence). DNA of the CDR3: TGTGCCAGTAGTCCCGTGGGACAGGGGGCGGATACGCAGTATTTT. The encoded protein is CASSPVGQGADTQYF.

The CDR3 coding sequence is TGTGCCAGCAGCGCACAGGGGATTGGTGAGCAGTTCTTC. Protein product: CASSAQGIGEQFF. V usage is TRBV9 and J usage is TRBJ2-1; 7 nucleotides line up with TRBD1. Trimming removed 3 bases from V and 9 bases from J; junction bases left unmatched: 6. The germline V gene has CDR1 SGDLS and CDR2 YYNGEE. The CDR3 loop spans 13 amino acids.

The chain is built from TRBV10-1 and TRBJ1-1; D may be TRBD1 (6 bases). Germline V gene sequence: CDR1 WNHNN, CDR2 SYGVQD (reference sequence). Trimming took off 10 bases at V and 1 base at J, with 10 bases between the two ends. This CDR3 comprises 12 residues. CDR3 in amino acids: CATSGQNTEAFF. Here the CDR3 DNA reads TGCGCCACCTCGGGACAGAACACTGAAGCTTTCTTT.